The rows below give T cell receptor beta chains drawn from one sample of a study of blood T cell repertoires in COVID-19. Assay: immunoSEQ multiplex PCR; the TCRdb copy retains only in-frame clones and omits some. This table holds hundreds of thousands of clones, 84% found once. The material sequenced was peripheral blood. The receptors shown here come from a human donor in a cohort sampled during active COVID-19. The CDR3 runs from the conserved cysteine through the conserved F or W. D genes are given only for firm matches. Size is omitted from some rows. Given values are once, few, many or a class for expanded clones.

v_call	d_call	clone_size	j_call	cdr3_length	cdr3_aa	cdr3_nt
TRBV18	.	.	TRBJ2-7	13	CASSPPETYEQYF	TGTGCCAGCTCACCACCGGAGACCTACGAGCAGTACTTC
TRBV25-1	.	.	TRBJ1-1	14	CASSEWGQNTEAFF	TGTGCCAGCAGTGAATGGGGGCAGAACACTGAAGCTTTCTTT
TRBV4-2	.	.	TRBJ2-3	15	CASSQDQGRADTQYF	TGTGCCAGCAGCCAAGATCAGGGGCGTGCAGATACGCAGTATTTT
TRBV11-2	TRBD1	.	TRBJ2-7	14	CASSSGDREYEQYF	TGTGCCAGCAGCTCGGGGGACAGGGAATACGAGCAGTACTTC
TRBV6-5	TRBD1	.	TRBJ1-3	13	CASRQGAGNTIYF	TGTGCCAGCAGACAGGGGGCAGGAAACACCATATATTTT
TRBV19	TRBD1	.	TRBJ1-6	16	CASRIPGQGDYSPLHF	TGTGCCAGTAGGATCCCGGGACAGGGGGATTATTCACCCCTCCACTTT
TRBV7-2	TRBD1	.	TRBJ1-5	17	CASSLNRGRYSNQPQHF	TGTGCCAGCAGCTTAAACAGGGGGCGATATAGCAATCAGCCCCAGCATTTT
TRBV4-3	.	.	TRBJ2-7	15	CASSQDPQTAYEQYF	TGCGCCAGCAGCCAAGATCCTCAGACAGCCTACGAGCAGTACTTC
TRBV5-5	TRBD2	.	TRBJ2-7	15	CASSITLAEYYEQYF	TGTGCCAGCAGCATCACACTAGCGGAGTACTACGAGCAGTACTTC
TRBV6-4	.	.	TRBJ1-1	15	CASSALHSSGAEAFF	TGTGCCAGCAGTGCCCTGCATTCCTCAGGGGCTGAAGCTTTCTTT
TRBV9	TRBD1	.	TRBJ1-2	15	CASSAETGFGVGYTF	TGTGCCAGCAGCGCCGAGACAGGGTTTGGAGTTGGCTACACCTTC
TRBV29-1	TRBD2	.	TRBJ2-5	14	CSVDLAGGPETQYF	TGCAGCGTTGATCTGGCGGGGGGGCCGGAGACCCAGTACTTC
TRBV5-1	.	.	TRBJ2-5	16	CASSLAYGRARETQYF	TGCGCCAGCAGCTTGGCCTATGGCAGGGCCAGGGAGACCCAGTACTTC
TRBV7-9	TRBD1	.	TRBJ1-2	14	CASSVGTAHYGYTF	TGTGCCAGCAGCGTCGGGACAGCTCATTATGGCTACACCTTC
TRBV29-1	.	.	TRBJ2-2	14	CSVRVGRVAGELFF	TGCAGCGTCAGGGTCGGGAGAGTAGCCGGGGAGCTGTTTTTT
TRBV4-3	.	.	TRBJ1-4	15	CASSQEGGANEKLFF	TGCGCCAGCAGCCAAGAGGGAGGGGCGAATGAAAAACTGTTTTTT
TRBV19	.	few	TRBJ1-4	12	CASSRAQEKLFF	TGTGCCAGTAGCCGTGCCCAGGAAAAACTGTTTTTT
TRBV5-4	TRBD1	many	TRBJ2-3	14	CASSRTGGLDTQYF	TGTGCCAGCAGTCGGACAGGTGGATTGGATACGCAGTATTTT
TRBV11-2	.	.	TRBJ1-4	15	CASSLDKLANEKLFF	TGTGCCAGCAGCCTCGACAAACTAGCAAATGAAAAACTGTTTTTT
TRBV19	.	.	TRBJ1-3	16	CASSMMGKASGNTIYF	TGTGCCAGTAGTATGATGGGCAAGGCCTCTGGAAACACCATATATTTT
TRBV9	TRBD2	.	TRBJ2-1	16	CASSVVAGEVLREQFF	TGTGCCAGCAGCGTGGTAGCGGGAGAAGTTTTACGTGAGCAGTTCTTC
TRBV7-3	TRBD2	.	TRBJ2-1	16	CASSSTGTSGRGGQFF	TGTGCCAGCAGCTCAACCGGGACTAGCGGGAGGGGTGGGCAGTTCTTC